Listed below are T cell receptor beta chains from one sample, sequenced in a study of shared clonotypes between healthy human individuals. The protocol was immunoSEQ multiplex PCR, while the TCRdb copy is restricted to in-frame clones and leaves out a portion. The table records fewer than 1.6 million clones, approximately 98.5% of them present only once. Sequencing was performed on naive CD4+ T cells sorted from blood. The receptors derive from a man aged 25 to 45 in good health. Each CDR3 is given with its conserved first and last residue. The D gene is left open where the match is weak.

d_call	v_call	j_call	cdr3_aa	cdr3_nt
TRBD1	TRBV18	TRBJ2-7	CASSPRSRGRYEQYF	TGTGCCAGCTCACCACGGAGCAGGGGGCGGTACGAGCAGTACTTC
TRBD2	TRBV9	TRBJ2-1	CASSVVPSGGPGDEQFF	TGTGCCAGCAGCGTAGTCCCTAGCGGGGGCCCAGGGGATGAGCAGTTCTTC
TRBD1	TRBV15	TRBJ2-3	CATSRGRTGGTDTQYF	TGTGCCACCAGCAGAGGACGGACAGGGGGCACAGATACGCAGTATTTT
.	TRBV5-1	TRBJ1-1	CASSTRTRGSTEAFF	TGCGCCAGCAGCACCCGGACTCGGGGATCCACTGAAGCTTTCTTT
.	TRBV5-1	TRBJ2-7	CASSLGAGWDEQYF	TGCGCCAGCAGCTTGGGTGCGGGCTGGGACGAGCAGTACTTC
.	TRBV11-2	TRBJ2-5	CASSPTGGAGETQYF	TGTGCCAGCAGCCCCACAGGAGGGGCTGGGGAGACCCAGTACTTC
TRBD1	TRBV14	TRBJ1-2	CASSHTGGSTF	TGTGCCAGCAGCCATACAGGGGGCAGCACCTTC
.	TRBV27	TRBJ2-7	CASSPGTINYEQYF	TGTGCCAGCAGTCCGGGGACGATAAACTACGAGCAGTACTTC
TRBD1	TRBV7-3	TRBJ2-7	CASSPNGQGAYEQYF	TGTGCCAGCAGCCCCAATGGACAGGGGGCGTACGAGCAGTACTTC
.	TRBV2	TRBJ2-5	CASSGRGQETQYF	TGTGCCAGCAGTGGTAGGGGGCAAGAGACCCAGTACTTC
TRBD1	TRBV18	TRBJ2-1	CASSPGQGEFF	TGTGCCAGCTCACCTGGACAGGGGGAGTTCTTC
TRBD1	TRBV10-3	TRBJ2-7	CAISVQGDYEQYF	TGTGCCATCAGCGTACAGGGGGACTACGAGCAGTACTTC